This is a list of T cell receptor beta chains from one sample in a study of patients and donors after allogeneic stem cell transplantation. In TCRdb, the RT-PCR reads were re-called with MiXCR into one record per CDR3 protein. The repertoire holds 400,000 to 450,000 distinct CDR3 sequences, with 16% as singletons. The sequencing sample was made of blood, either unsorted or a sorted T cell fraction (not recorded which). The source of these receptors is a human donor who was either an allogeneic HSCT recipient or a stem cell or donor lymphocyte infusion donor (not recorded which). It is not recorded whose cells these are; they may come from a transplant donor. Both conserved end residues are part of each CDR3. The order of the fields is CDR3 protein, CDR3 DNA, D gene, clone size, J gene, V gene. D genes are given only for firm matches. For some rows the clone size is stated as once, few or many, or as a class when expanded; others skip it.

CDR3aa: CASSFLGTYNEQFF; CDR3nt: TGTGCCAGCAGTTTCCTAGGGACCTACAATGAGCAGTTCTTC; d_gene: .; abundance: .; j_gene: TRBJ2-1; v_gene: TRBV28
CDR3aa: CASSEYMPGEQFF; CDR3nt: TGTGCCAGCAGTGAATATATGCCTGGTGAGCAGTTCTTC; d_gene: .; abundance: .; j_gene: TRBJ2-1; v_gene: TRBV25-1
CDR3aa: CASSLEQGDNQPQHF; CDR3nt: TGTGCCAGCAGCTTGGAACAGGGTGACAATCAGCCCCAGCATTTT; d_gene: .; abundance: few; j_gene: TRBJ1-5; v_gene: TRBV5-6
CDR3aa: CASRSKPINTGELFF; CDR3nt: TGTGCCAGCAGATCTAAACCTATCAACACCGGGGAGCTGTTTTTT; d_gene: .; abundance: .; j_gene: TRBJ2-2; v_gene: TRBV6-1
CDR3aa: CASSPLTGYSNQPQHF; CDR3nt: TGTGCCAGCAGTCCCCTGACAGGGTACAGCAATCAGCCCCAGCATTTT; d_gene: TRBD1; abundance: .; j_gene: TRBJ1-5; v_gene: TRBV27
CDR3aa: CATSIDRGNQPQHF; CDR3nt: TGTGCCACCAGCATCGACAGGGGGAATCAGCCCCAGCATTTT; d_gene: TRBD1; abundance: .; j_gene: TRBJ1-5; v_gene: TRBV15
CDR3aa: CSAARRIPSSYEQYF; CDR3nt: TGCAGTGCTGCCCGACGGATCCCGAGCTCCTACGAGCAGTACTTC; d_gene: .; abundance: .; j_gene: TRBJ2-7; v_gene: TRBV20-1
CDR3aa: CASSYSGLAKNIQYF; CDR3nt: TGTGCCAGCAGTTACTCAGGCTTAGCCAAAAACATTCAGTACTTC; d_gene: .; abundance: once; j_gene: TRBJ2-4; v_gene: TRBV6-5
CDR3aa: CASSVKTSSPSEQFF; CDR3nt: TGTGCCAGCAGTGTTAAGACTAGCAGCCCCAGTGAGCAGTTCTTC; d_gene: TRBD2; abundance: few; j_gene: TRBJ2-1; v_gene: TRBV2
CDR3aa: CSATQGHGNQPQHF; CDR3nt: TGCAGTGCCACACAGGGCCATGGCAATCAGCCCCAGCATTTT; d_gene: .; abundance: .; j_gene: TRBJ1-5; v_gene: TRBV20-1
CDR3aa: CASSPEAGANYGYTF; CDR3nt: TGCGCCAGCAGCCCAGAGGCCGGTGCTAACTATGGCTACACCTTC; d_gene: .; abundance: few; j_gene: TRBJ1-2; v_gene: TRBV4-3
CDR3aa: CASSPGPAKNIQYF; CDR3nt: TGCGCCAGCAGCCCGGGACCAGCCAAAAACATTCAGTACTTC; d_gene: .; abundance: many; j_gene: TRBJ2-4; v_gene: TRBV4-1
CDR3aa: CASSPNRGQDYGYTF; CDR3nt: TGTGCCAGCTCACCAAACAGGGGGCAGGACTATGGCTACACCTTC; d_gene: TRBD1; abundance: .; j_gene: TRBJ1-2; v_gene: TRBV18
CDR3aa: CASSVRVKNEQFF; CDR3nt: TGTGCCAGCAGCGTCAGGGTTAAGAATGAGCAGTTCTTC; d_gene: .; abundance: few; j_gene: TRBJ2-1; v_gene: TRBV7-8
CDR3aa: CSATSSGGAEETQYF; CDR3nt: TGCAGTGCCACCTCTAGCGGGGGGGCCGAAGAGACCCAGTACTTC; d_gene: TRBD2; abundance: .; j_gene: TRBJ2-5; v_gene: TRBV20-1
CDR3aa: CATSDPRLAVTDTQYF; CDR3nt: TGTGCCACCAGTGATCCTAGACTAGCGGTGACAGATACGCAGTATTTT; d_gene: TRBD2; abundance: .; j_gene: TRBJ2-3; v_gene: TRBV24-1
CDR3aa: CATSDLRDSPSGSLYHNEQFF; CDR3nt: TGTGCCACCAGTGATTTGCGGGATAGTCCTAGCGGGTCTCTGTACCACAATGAGCAGTTCTTC; d_gene: TRBD2; abundance: .; j_gene: TRBJ2-1; v_gene: TRBV24-1
CDR3aa: CSVEDKYTQYF; CDR3nt: TGCAGCGTTGAAGATAAGTATACGCAGTATTTT; d_gene: .; abundance: many; j_gene: TRBJ2-3; v_gene: TRBV29-1
CDR3aa: CAISSTDSEQYF; CDR3nt: TGTGCCATCAGCTCGACAGATAGCGAGCAGTACTTC; d_gene: .; abundance: few; j_gene: TRBJ2-7; v_gene: TRBV10-3
CDR3aa: CASSTTGGSEAFF; CDR3nt: TGCGCCAGCAGTACGACAGGGGGCTCTGAAGCTTTCTTT; d_gene: TRBD1; abundance: many; j_gene: TRBJ1-1; v_gene: TRBV4-3
CDR3aa: CATSDPGQGNGYTF; CDR3nt: TGTGCCACCAGTGACCCGGGACAGGGGAATGGCTACACCTTC; d_gene: TRBD1; abundance: few; j_gene: TRBJ1-2; v_gene: TRBV24-1
CDR3aa: CASSLAGTGPHYEQYF; CDR3nt: TGCGCCAGCAGCTTGGCCGGGACGGGACCCCACTACGAGCAGTACTTC; d_gene: .; abundance: .; j_gene: TRBJ2-7; v_gene: TRBV5-1
CDR3aa: CASTGPTNTGELFF; CDR3nt: TGTGCCAGCACGGGACCGACGAACACCGGGGAGCTGTTTTTT; d_gene: .; abundance: .; j_gene: TRBJ2-2; v_gene: TRBV7-9
CDR3aa: CASSLLAGVVTGELFF; CDR3nt: TGTGCCAGCAGTTTACTAGCGGGAGTCGTCACCGGGGAGCTGTTTTTT; d_gene: TRBD2; abundance: few; j_gene: TRBJ2-2; v_gene: TRBV12-3/TRBV12-4
CDR3aa: CASSLVTLANTEAFF; CDR3nt: TGTGCCAGCAGCTTAGTAACTTTGGCGAACACTGAAGCTTTCTTT; d_gene: .; abundance: .; j_gene: TRBJ1-1; v_gene: TRBV7-2
CDR3aa: CASKLGLRSYNEQFF; CDR3nt: TGTGCCAGCAAACTGGGACTTCGCTCCTACAATGAGCAGTTCTTC; d_gene: .; abundance: .; j_gene: TRBJ2-1; v_gene: TRBV6-1
CDR3aa: CASSLGPGSNQPQHF; CDR3nt: TGTGCCAGCAGCCTAGGGCCCGGTAGCAATCAGCCCCAGCATTTT; d_gene: .; abundance: .; j_gene: TRBJ1-5; v_gene: TRBV3-1
CDR3aa: CASSEGDREIQPQHF; CDR3nt: TGTGCCAGCAGTGAAGGGGACAGGGAGATTCAGCCCCAGCATTTT; d_gene: TRBD1; abundance: .; j_gene: TRBJ1-5; v_gene: TRBV6-1
CDR3aa: CASRLQGSGTEAFF; CDR3nt: TGTGCCAGCAGACTTCAGGGAAGTGGCACTGAAGCTTTCTTT; d_gene: .; abundance: few; j_gene: TRBJ1-1; v_gene: TRBV12-3/TRBV12-4
CDR3aa: CASSPKAGDRPNSPLHF; CDR3nt: TGCGCCAGCAGTCCGAAAGCAGGGGACAGGCCAAATTCACCCCTCCACTTT; d_gene: TRBD1; abundance: .; j_gene: TRBJ1-6; v_gene: TRBV23-1
CDR3aa: CASVPRGAGGTEAFF; CDR3nt: TGTGCCAGCGTCCCCCGGGGGGCAGGGGGGACTGAAGCTTTCTTT; d_gene: TRBD1; abundance: few; j_gene: TRBJ1-1; v_gene: TRBV12-3/TRBV12-4
CDR3aa: CASSSLPPGTGAVYEQYF; CDR3nt: TGTGCCAGCAGTTCCCTACCCCCCGGGACAGGGGCAGTCTACGAGCAGTACTTC; d_gene: TRBD1; abundance: .; j_gene: TRBJ2-7; v_gene: TRBV6-2/TRBV6-3
CDR3aa: CASSYWEGSGELFF; CDR3nt: TGTGCCAGCAGTTACTGGGAAGGGAGCGGGGAGCTGTTTTTT; d_gene: .; abundance: .; j_gene: TRBJ2-2; v_gene: TRBV6-5
CDR3aa: CASSTRVGNTIYF; CDR3nt: TGTGCCAGCAGCACCAGGGTTGGAAACACCATATATTTT; d_gene: .; abundance: .; j_gene: TRBJ1-3; v_gene: TRBV3-1
CDR3aa: CASSVQASTDTQYF; CDR3nt: TGTGCCAGCAGTGTCCAAGCTAGCACAGATACGCAGTATTTT; d_gene: .; abundance: .; j_gene: TRBJ2-3; v_gene: TRBV25-1
CDR3aa: CASSRASGASGELFF; CDR3nt: TGTGCCAGCAGTCGAGCAAGTGGGGCATCCGGGGAGCTGTTTTTT; d_gene: .; abundance: .; j_gene: TRBJ2-2; v_gene: TRBV6-1
CDR3aa: CASSLKGLAGGYSYNERFF; CDR3nt: TGTGCCAGCAGCTTGAAGGGCCTAGCGGGAGGATACTCCTACAATGAGCGGTTCTTC; d_gene: TRBD2; abundance: few; j_gene: TRBJ2-1; v_gene: TRBV7-6
CDR3aa: CASSQVLGESTDTQYF; CDR3nt: TGCGCCAGCAGCCAAGTTCTTGGGGAGAGCACAGATACGCAGTATTTT; d_gene: .; abundance: many; j_gene: TRBJ2-3; v_gene: TRBV4-3
CDR3aa: CASSDSVGFREQYF; CDR3nt: TGCGCCAGCAGCGACTCGGTGGGGTTTCGAGAGCAGTACTTC; d_gene: .; abundance: .; j_gene: TRBJ2-7; v_gene: TRBV4-1
CDR3aa: CASQGNTGELFF; CDR3nt: TGTGCCAGCCAGGGGAACACCGGGGAGCTGTTTTTT; d_gene: .; abundance: few; j_gene: TRBJ2-2; v_gene: TRBV3-1
CDR3aa: CASSWRQVPSYEQYF; CDR3nt: TGTGCCAGCAGCTGGCGACAGGTCCCCTCCTACGAGCAGTACTTC; d_gene: .; abundance: few; j_gene: TRBJ2-7; v_gene: TRBV7-9
CDR3aa: CASSPGTGNTIYF; CDR3nt: TGTGCCAGCAGTCCGGGGACAGGGAACACCATATATTTT; d_gene: TRBD1; abundance: few; j_gene: TRBJ1-3; v_gene: TRBV12-3/TRBV12-4
CDR3aa: CASSQDGEQYF; CDR3nt: TGTGCCAGCAGCCAAGATGGCGAGCAGTACTTC; d_gene: .; abundance: .; j_gene: TRBJ2-7; v_gene: TRBV3-1
CDR3aa: CSARTGESYGYTF; CDR3nt: TGCAGTGCTAGGACAGGGGAGAGCTATGGCTACACCTTC; d_gene: TRBD1; abundance: .; j_gene: TRBJ1-2; v_gene: TRBV20-1
CDR3aa: CASSQGSGYSSYNEQFF; CDR3nt: TGCGCCAGCAGCCAAGGGAGCGGTTATAGCTCCTACAATGAGCAGTTCTTC; d_gene: .; abundance: .; j_gene: TRBJ2-1; v_gene: TRBV4-1